This is a list of T cell receptor beta chains from one sample in a study of blood T cell repertoires in COVID-19. The assay was immunoSEQ multiplex PCR, and TCRdb's table has in-frame clones only and misses some. Here the sample spans about 280,000 clones, about 85% being singletons. Sequenced: peripheral blood. Receptors originate from a human donor in a cohort sampled during active COVID-19. Both conserved end residues are part of each CDR3. The D gene is left open where the match is weak. Rows may omit the clone size; those that give it use once, few, many or a size class.

TRBJ2-7 - - TRBV2 CASNFGTSVALQYF TGTGCCAGCAATTTCGGGACATCAGTTGCGTTGCAGTACTTC
TRBJ2-7 - TRBD1 TRBV6-2/TRBV6-3 CASSYSTGNIYEQYF TGTGCCAGCAGTTACTCGACAGGGAATATCTACGAGCAGTACTTC
TRBJ2-1 - - TRBV19 CASGRERGVEQFF TGTGCCAGCGGTAGGGAGCGTGGAGTTGAGCAGTTCTTC
TRBJ2-1 - TRBD2 TRBV7-6 CASSTNPTSGAPYNEQFF TGTGCCAGCAGCACTAACCCGACTAGCGGAGCCCCCTACAATGAGCAGTTCTTC
TRBJ1-6 - - TRBV28 CASSLRQVNSPLHF TGTGCCAGCAGTTTAAGACAGGTCAATTCACCCCTCCACTTT
TRBJ2-5 - - TRBV11-2 CASSFGSSDQETQYF TGTGCCAGCAGCTTTGGTTCTAGCGACCAAGAGACCCAGTACTTC
TRBJ2-7 - TRBD2 TRBV3-1/TRBV3-2 CASSQAGLALAYEQYF TGTGCCAGCAGCCAGGCAGGACTAGCCTTAGCCTACGAGCAGTACTTC
TRBJ1-6 - - TRBV18 CASSPRRTLTSSYNSPLHF TGTGCCAGCTCACCACGGAGGACCTTGACTAGCTCCTATAATTCACCCCTCCACTTT
TRBJ1-2 - TRBD1 TRBV18 CASSPAGKGAHYGYTF TGTGCCAGCTCACCAGCGGGGAAGGGGGCTCACTATGGCTACACCTTC
TRBJ2-1 - - TRBV2 CASSRTGYMINERQFF TGTGCCAGCAGCCGAACGGGGTACATGATCAATGAGCGGCAGTTCTTC
TRBJ1-1 once - TRBV18 CASSREKDTEAFF TGTGCCAGCTCAAGGGAGAAGGACACTGAAGCTTTCTTT
TRBJ2-1 - TRBD2 TRBV24-1 CATSDPLAGVNNEQFF TGTGCCACCAGTGATCCCCTAGCGGGAGTTAACAATGAGCAGTTCTTC
TRBJ2-7 - TRBD1 TRBV11-2 CASSLNDHTGVEQYF TGTGCCAGCAGCCTCAACGATCACACAGGGGTCGAGCAGTACTTC
TRBJ2-1 - TRBD2 TRBV30 CASTSGSYNEQFF TGTGCCTCAACTAGCGGGTCCTACAATGAGCAGTTCTTC
TRBJ2-3 - - TRBV6-5 CASTQGDTQYF TGTGCCAGCACCCAGGGGGATACGCAGTATTTT
TRBJ2-1 - - TRBV7-2 CASSSRSTGGTSGYNEQFF TGTGCCAGCAGCTCCAGGTCGACAGGGGGCACTAGCGGGTACAATGAGCAGTTCTTC